The source of this TCR beta chain is a study of blood T cell repertoires in COVID-19 (dated by TCRdb to the early 2020s). Regarding the research as a whole: Samples covering the acute and convalescent phases of COVID-19 were provided by collaborators in the United States, Italy and Spain. The material from the prospective study consisted of cDNA or gDNA derived from T cells, B-cell-depleted T cells, or PBMCs. Sample metadata almost always included a de-identified subject ID, COVID-19 status, age in years and sex. The repertoires were made available in a free public database intended to serve as a resource for research on the immune response to SARS-CoV-2. Where available, HLA class I and class II types were taken from metadata supplied by the sample provider and were not determined by assay-based typing. The dataset comprised deeply sampled blood TCRbeta repertoires from subjects exposed to, actively infected with, or recovered from COVID-19. The samples were drawn from two sources: the first 160 participants of the ongoing ImmuneRACE study, and 1,254 subjects contributed by 6 global collaborators.

Spanning cysteine to phenylalanine, the CDR3 consists of 13 amino acids. Only the CDR3 portion is preserved as DNA: 39 bases, with reading frame beginning at the first base. In the germline V gene, CDR1 corresponds to SNHLY and CDR2 to FYNNEI. Relative to germline, V is missing 6 bases and J is missing 7 bases, with 8 bases of the junction outside any gene match. Broader findings and caveats from the paper: The amount of clinical and demographic metadata varied by source and participant and was provided uncurated.

In Seattle, one collaborating source enrolled patients while the infection was active and tracked those patients longitudinally over the course of disease. Whole blood was collected in K2EDTA tubes by collaborating institutions according to the institutions' own protocols. For TCRbeta analysis, collaborators shipped samples in one of three forms: frozen whole blood, isolated PBMCs, or DNA extracted from either of those sample types. Notes on this clone: The clone's antigen remains unknown. No per-base quality is available; no much larger clone lies one base away.

TCRbeta CDR3 regions were amplified from genomic DNA by means of the immunoSEQ Assay, a bias-controlled multiplex PCR. The original methods were these. The number of nucleated cells in each sample was estimated from the amplification of reference gene primers within the assay. To quantify the absolute abundance of each unique TCRbeta CDR3 rearrangement, sequence reads were collapsed and filtered. For each sample, productive Simpson clonality was calculated by taking the square root of Simpson's diversity index across productive rearrangements. TCRdb re-hosts the immuneACCESS table, in-frame sequences only. Its copies lack some clones; in the studies checked, an unresolved V gene accounts for under half of them, and the cause for the rest is not known. From that table come the V and J calls and clone size; the DNA was used to work out D and trimming. The sample profile shows hundreds of thousands of clones; about 89% of them were found once. The ten largest clones capture about 2.5% of the sample.

The V gene is TRBV2 and the J gene is TRBJ1-2; a stretch of 7 junction bases matches TRBD1. The receptor comes from a woman aged 60-75 years with COVID-19, enrolled during active disease. The sample was peripheral blood. The CDR3 region: CASSPDRVGGYTF. The nucleotide sequence is TGTGCCAGCAGCCCAGACAGGGTTGGTGGCTACACCTTC.